Included here is one TCR beta chain sequence, with context. Its specificity is unknown. These data come from a study of shared clonotypes between healthy human individuals. As for the study in general: CD4 naive and CD4 memory each took three plates per donor, while CD8 naive took two and CD8 memory one.

General study findings and limits: Clonotypes that were shared across a handful of donors made up around 5.5% of naive CD4 clonotypes. Generally, naive subsets came out with larger estimated richness than memory subsets.

The data were produced by immunoSEQ multiplex PCR, yet TCRdb's version contains in-frame clones alone and is incomplete. The sample holds a few hundred thousand clones, about 95% seen once. The germline V gene encodes CDR1 SEHNR and CDR2 FQNEAQ (reference sequence). The CDR3 has 14 residues. Germline trimming cut 5 bases from V and 0 bases from J; bases unmatched to any gene: 3. CD45RO-negative CD8 cells positively selected for CCR7 made up the naive population, which excluded terminally differentiated effector memory CD45RA+ cells. The sequence was collected from a young woman in good health. The chain couples TRBV7-9 to TRBJ1-1; TRBD1 matches 7 bases. The specimen sequenced was naive CD8+ T cells sorted from blood. CDR3 residues: CASSRGGVNTEAFF. Here the CDR3 DNA reads TGTGCCAGCAGCCGAGGGGGCGTGAACACTGAAGCTTTCTTT.